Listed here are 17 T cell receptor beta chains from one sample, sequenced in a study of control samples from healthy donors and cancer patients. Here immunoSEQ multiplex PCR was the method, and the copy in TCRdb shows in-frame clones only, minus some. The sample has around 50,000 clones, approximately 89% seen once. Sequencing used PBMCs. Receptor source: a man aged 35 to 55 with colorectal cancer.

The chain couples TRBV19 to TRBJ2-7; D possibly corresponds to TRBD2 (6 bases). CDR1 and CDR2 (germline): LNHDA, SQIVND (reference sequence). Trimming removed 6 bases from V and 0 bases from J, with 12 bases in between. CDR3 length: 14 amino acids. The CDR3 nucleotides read TGTGCCAGTAGCTCTCGGGAGACCTCCTACGAGCAGTACTTC. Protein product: CASSSRETSYEQYF.

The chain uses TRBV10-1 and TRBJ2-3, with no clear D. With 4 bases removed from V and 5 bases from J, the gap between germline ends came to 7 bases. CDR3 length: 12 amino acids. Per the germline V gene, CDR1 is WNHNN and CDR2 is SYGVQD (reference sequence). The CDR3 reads CASSARGDTQYF. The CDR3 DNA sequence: TGCGCCAGCAGTGCCCGAGGAGATACGCAGTATTTT.

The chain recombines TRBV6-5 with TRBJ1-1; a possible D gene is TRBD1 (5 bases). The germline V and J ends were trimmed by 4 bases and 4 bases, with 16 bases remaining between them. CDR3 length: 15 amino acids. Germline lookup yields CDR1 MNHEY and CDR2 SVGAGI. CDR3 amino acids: CASSSWTQGSTEAFF. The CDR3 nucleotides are TGTGCCAGCAGTTCGTGGACCCAGGGAAGCACTGAAGCTTTCTTT.

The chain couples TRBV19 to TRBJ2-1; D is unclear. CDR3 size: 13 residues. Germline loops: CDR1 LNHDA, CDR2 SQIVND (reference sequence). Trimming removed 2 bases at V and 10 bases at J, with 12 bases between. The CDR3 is CASSIRMGREQFF. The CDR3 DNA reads TGTGCCAGTAGTATACGAATGGGAAGGGAGCAGTTCTTC.

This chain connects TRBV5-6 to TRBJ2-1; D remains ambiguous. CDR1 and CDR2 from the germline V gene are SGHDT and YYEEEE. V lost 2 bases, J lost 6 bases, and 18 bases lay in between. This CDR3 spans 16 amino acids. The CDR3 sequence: CASSLNLVILGNEQFF. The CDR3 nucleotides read TGTGCCAGCAGCTTAAATTTAGTAATCCTAGGCAATGAGCAGTTCTTC.

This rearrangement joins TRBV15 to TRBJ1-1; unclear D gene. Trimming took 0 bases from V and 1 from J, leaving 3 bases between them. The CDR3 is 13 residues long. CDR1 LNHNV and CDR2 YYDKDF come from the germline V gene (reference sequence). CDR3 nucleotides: TGTGCCACCAGCAGAGAGGCGAACACTGAAGCTTTCTTT. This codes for CATSREANTEAFF.

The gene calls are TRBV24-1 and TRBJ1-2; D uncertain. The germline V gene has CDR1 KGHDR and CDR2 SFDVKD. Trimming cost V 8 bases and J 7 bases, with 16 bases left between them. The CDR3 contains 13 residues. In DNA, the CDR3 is TGTGCCACCACCGCGGGTGGATCGACTGGCTACACCTTC. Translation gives CATTAGGSTGYTF.

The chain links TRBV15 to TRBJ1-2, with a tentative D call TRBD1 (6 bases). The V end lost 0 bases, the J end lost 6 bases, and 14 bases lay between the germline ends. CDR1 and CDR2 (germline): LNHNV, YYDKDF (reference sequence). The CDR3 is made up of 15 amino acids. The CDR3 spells CATSRDYRVHNGYTF. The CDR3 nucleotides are TGTGCCACCAGCAGAGATTACAGGGTGCACAATGGCTACACCTTC.

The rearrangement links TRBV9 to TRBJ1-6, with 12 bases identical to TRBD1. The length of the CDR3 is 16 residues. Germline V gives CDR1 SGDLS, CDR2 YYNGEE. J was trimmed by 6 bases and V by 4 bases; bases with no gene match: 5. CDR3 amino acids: CASSPRDRGRNSPLHF. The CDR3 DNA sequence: TGTGCCAGCAGCCCCCGGGACAGGGGGCGTAATTCACCCCTCCACTTT. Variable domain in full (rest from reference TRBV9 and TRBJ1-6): DSGVTQTPKHLITATGQRVTLRCSPRSGDLSVYWYQQSLDQGLQFLIQYYNGEERAKGNILERFSAQQFPDLHSELNLSSLELGDSALYFCASSPRDRGRNSPLHFGNGTRLTVT.

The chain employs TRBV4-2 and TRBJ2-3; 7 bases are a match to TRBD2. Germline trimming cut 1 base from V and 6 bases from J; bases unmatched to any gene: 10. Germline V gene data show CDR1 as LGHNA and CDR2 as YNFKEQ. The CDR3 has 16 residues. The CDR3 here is CASSQVGGGPLDTQYF. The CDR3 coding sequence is TGTGCCAGCAGCCAAGTGGGGGGAGGGCCATTGGATACGCAGTATTTT.

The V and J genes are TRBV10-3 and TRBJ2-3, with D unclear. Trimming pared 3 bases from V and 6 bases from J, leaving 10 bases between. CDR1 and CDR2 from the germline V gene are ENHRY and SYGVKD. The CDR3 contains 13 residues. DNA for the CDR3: TGTGCCATCAGTGACACAGATAAGGATACGCAGTATTTT. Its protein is CAISDTDKDTQYF.

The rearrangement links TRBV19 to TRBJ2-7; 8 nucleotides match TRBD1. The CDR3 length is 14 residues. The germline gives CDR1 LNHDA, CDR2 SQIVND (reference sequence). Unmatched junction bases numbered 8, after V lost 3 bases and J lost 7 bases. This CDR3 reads CASSIGQGAGEQYF. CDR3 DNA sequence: TGTGCCAGTAGTATCGGGCAGGGGGCTGGGGAGCAGTACTTC.

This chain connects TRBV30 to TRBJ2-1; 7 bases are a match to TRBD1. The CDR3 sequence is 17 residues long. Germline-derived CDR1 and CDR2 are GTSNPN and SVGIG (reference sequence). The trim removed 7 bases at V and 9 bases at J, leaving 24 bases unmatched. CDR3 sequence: CASLGQPRRGGRGEQFF. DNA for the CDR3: TGTGCCTCCCTGGGACAGCCCCGACGAGGAGGCCGGGGTGAGCAGTTCTTC.

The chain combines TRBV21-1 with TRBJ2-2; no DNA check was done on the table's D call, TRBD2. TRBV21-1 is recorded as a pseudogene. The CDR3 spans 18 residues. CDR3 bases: TGTGCCAGCAGCACTACCCAATGGGGGGAGGGCCACACCGGGGAGCTGTTTTTT. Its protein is CASSTTQWGEGHTGELFF.

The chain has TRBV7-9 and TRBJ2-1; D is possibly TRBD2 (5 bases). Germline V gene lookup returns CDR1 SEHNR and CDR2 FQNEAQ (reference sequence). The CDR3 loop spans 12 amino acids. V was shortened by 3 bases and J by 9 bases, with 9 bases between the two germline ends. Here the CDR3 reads CASSLRELEQFF. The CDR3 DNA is TGTGCCAGCAGCTTGAGGGAGCTTGAGCAGTTCTTC.

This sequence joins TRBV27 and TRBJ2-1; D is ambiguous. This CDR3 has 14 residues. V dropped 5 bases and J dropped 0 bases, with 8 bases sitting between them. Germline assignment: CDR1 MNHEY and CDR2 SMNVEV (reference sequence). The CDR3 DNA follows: TGTGCCAGCAGTCCGATATTCTCCTACAATGAGCAGTTCTTC. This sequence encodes CASSPIFSYNEQFF.

The CDR3 region is CSVGGHRGNTGNEQFF. The CDR3 bases are TGCAGCGTTGGGGGCCACAGGGGGAACACGGGGAATGAGCAGTTCTTC. The V gene is TRBV29-1, the J gene TRBJ2-1, with TRBD1 matching over 8 bases. J lost 7 bases, V lost 4 bases, and 15 bases had no gene match. Germline CDR1 reads SQVTM; CDR2 reads ANQGSEA. The CDR3 totals 16 residues.